These 31 T cell receptor beta chains came from one sample sequenced in a study of blood T cells in healthy people across ages. Next came a second PCR, run for about 7 to 12 cycles, which used a sample-barcoded 5' primer along with a J-beta primer mix. MiXCR, run by TCRdb on the 5' RACE reads, gives a single entry per CDR3 protein. The sample carries some 800,000 distinct CDR3 sequences, around 45% recorded once. Sequenced material: blood. These receptors all come from a man aged 55 to 69 in good health.

This clonotype has only a few counts. V usage is TRBV2 and J usage is TRBJ2-4, with 11 bases that match TRBD2. The end of the DNA aligns better with TRBJ2-7, so the J call may be wrong. This CDR3 spans 14 amino acids. Germline assignment: CDR1 SNHLY and CDR2 FYNNEI. CDR3 sequence: CASSGGLAVSEQYF. CDR3 nucleotides: TGTGCCAGCAGTGGGGGACTAGCGGTAAGCGAGCAGTACTTC.

The chain combines TRBV6-2 or TRBV6-3 with TRBJ1-2; TRBD1 might be the D (6 bases). Germline CDR1 and CDR2: MNHEY and SVGEGT. This CDR3 spans 16 amino acids. With 2 bases removed from V and 3 bases from J, the gap between germline ends came to 16 bases. The CDR3 protein is CASSYSAAGADYGYTF. In nucleotides, the CDR3 is TGTGCCAGCAGTTACAGTGCGGCAGGGGCGGACTATGGCTACACCTTC.

This clonotype was counted between two and nine times. The chain employs TRBV4-3 and TRBJ2-7, with TRBD1 identical over 7 bases. J lost 2 bases, V lost 0 bases, and 4 bases had no gene match. The CDR3 has 15 residues. Germline V gene lookup returns CDR1 LGHNA and CDR2 YSLEER. CDR3 DNA: TGCGCCAGCAGCCAAGAGACAGGGATCCCCTACGAGCAGTACTTC. The encoded protein is CASSQETGIPYEQYF.

V is TRBV4-3 and J is TRBJ2-7, with a weak D call TRBD2 (6 bases). CDR1 is LGHNA and CDR2 is YSLEER in the germline V gene. V was trimmed by 7 bases and J by 1 base, leaving 14 bases between them. The CDR3 has 14 residues. The CDR3 reads CASKPGLLSYEQYF. CDR3 in DNA: TGCGCCAGCAAGCCGGGACTTTTATCCTACGAGCAGTACTTC.

CDR3 sequence (DNA): TGCAGTGCTAGCGGGGGGCTGGGACTGTACAATGAGCAGTACTTC. The encoded protein is CSASGGLGLYNEQYF. V and J are TRBV20-1 and TRBJ2-1, with D possibly being TRBD2 (7 bases). The J call may be faulty, since TRBJ2-7 better matches the DNA end. In germline, CDR1 is DFQATT, CDR2 SNEGSKA (reference sequence). The CDR3 covers 15 residues.

The J gene is TRBJ1-2, the V gene TRBV4-1; D gene unclear. Germline V gene data show CDR1 as MGHRA and CDR2 as YSYEKL. This CDR3 contains 12 residues. V was cut by 4 bases and J by 3 bases, with 6 bases left in between. CDR3 sequence reads: CASSREDYGYTF. Written as DNA, the CDR3 is TGCGCCAGCAGCCGGGAAGACTATGGCTACACCTTC.

The genes are TRBV4-3 and TRBJ2-5; D uncertain. Gene TRBJ2-7 matches the end of the DNA better, so the J call may be wrong. Germline V gives CDR1 LGHNA, CDR2 YSLEER. The CDR3 runs 14 residues. The CDR3 protein is CASSPGWGGNEQYF. The CDR3 bases are TGCGCCAGCAGCCCCGGGTGGGGTGGCAACGAGCAGTACTTC.

Points on this clonotype: This may be a read error, as it is one base from a much larger clone. This chain links TRBV5-6 with TRBJ2-7, with TRBD1 matching over 8 bases. This CDR3 region has 16 residues. Germline V CDR1 and CDR2: SGHDT, YYEEEE. V dropped 1 base and J dropped 2; count of bases not matched to a gene: 8. The CDR3 DNA follows: TGTGCCAGCAGCTTGCGACAGGGGACTTTCCCCTACGAGCAGTACTTC. Translation: CASSLRQGTFPYEQYF.

This clonotype was picked up many times. The chain is built from TRBV15 and TRBJ2-7; no definite D call. Germline assignment: CDR1 LNHNV and CDR2 YYDKDF (reference sequence). The V and J ends lost 1 base and 7 bases respectively, with 14 bases between them. The CDR3 has 14 residues. The CDR3 DNA reads as TGTGCCACCAGCAGAGGACAAGGTTCTCGGGAGCAGTACTTC. Residues: CATSRGQGSREQYF.

The rearrangement links TRBV7-6 to TRBJ2-6; D is unresolved. Looked up from germline, CDR1 is SGHVS and CDR2 is FNYEAQ. Trimming took 3 bases from V and 2 from J, leaving 11 bases between them. The CDR3 covers 16 residues. The CDR3 spells CASSLSSRPGANVLTF. Here the CDR3 DNA reads TGTGCCAGCAGCTTGTCCTCACGGCCTGGGGCCAACGTCCTGACTTTC.

This rearrangement joins TRBV7-2 to TRBJ2-1; no definite D call. CDR3 length: 11 residues. Trimming left V 5 bases short and J 9 bases short, with 8 bases between. CDR1 is SGHTA and CDR2 is FQGNSA in the germline V gene. The CDR3 region is CASSRQSEQFF. The CDR3 nucleotides read TGTGCCAGCAGCCGCCAGAGTGAGCAGTTCTTC.

The chain is built from TRBV6-1 and TRBJ2-7; 9 bases fit TRBD1. The CDR3 is made up of 16 amino acids. The germline gives CDR1 MNHNS, CDR2 SASEGT. V lost 6 bases and J lost 2; bases outside the gene matches: 11. The CDR3 DNA reads TGTGCCAGCAGCGGACAGGGGTACGGGGGGACCTACGAGCAGTACTTC. Translation: CASSGQGYGGTYEQYF.

The chain couples TRBV20-1 to TRBJ2-5, with TRBD1 identical over 9 bases. CDR3 size: 16 residues. Germline lookup yields CDR1 DFQATT and CDR2 SNEGSKA (reference sequence). V was pared by 3 bases and J by 3 bases, with 11 bases of the junction left unmatched. CDR3 protein: CSARGTGWSVEETQYF. The CDR3 nucleotides are TGCAGTGCTAGGGGGACAGGGTGGTCTGTCGAAGAGACCCAGTACTTC.

The genes are TRBV4-3 and TRBJ1-2; possible D gene TRBD1, 5 bases. Trimming pared 0 bases from V and 4 bases from J, leaving 15 bases between. CDR1 is LGHNA and CDR2 is YSLEER in the germline V gene. The CDR3 is made up of 16 amino acids. CDR3 DNA: TGCGCCAGCAGCCAAGATCTTCAGGGCCTGCCCTATGGCTACACCTTC. This translates into CASSQDLQGLPYGYTF.

This clonotype was seen only a few times. The V and J genes are TRBV7-2 and TRBJ2-3; D unclear. Germline CDR1 reads SGHTA; CDR2 reads FQGNSA. V shed 4 bases and J shed 3 bases, with 8 bases lying between them. The CDR3 extends over 13 amino acids. The CDR3 region has the DNA TGTGCCAGCAGCTCTTCGATGACAGATACGCAGTATTTT. This codes for CASSSSMTDTQYF.

This clonotype has ten or more counts. The J gene is TRBJ2-5, the V gene TRBV6-2 or TRBV6-3, with 8 bases fitting TRBD1. With V trimmed by 0 bases and J by 5 bases, 8 bases remained unmatched. CDR1 and CDR2 (germline): MNHEY, SVGEGT. This CDR3 is 16 amino acids long. This CDR3 reads CASSYSGGTGTETQYF. The CDR3 DNA is TGTGCCAGCAGTTACTCGGGCGGGACAGGAACGGAGACCCAGTACTTC.

This chain links TRBV24-1 with TRBJ2-7; 10 positions agree with TRBD1. The CDR3 has 15 amino acids. The junction had 6 bases not matched to a gene; V was cut back by 3 bases and J by 5 bases. CDR1 and CDR2 (germline): KGHDR, SFDVKD. The CDR3 region is CATSDHGQGVNEQYF. CDR3 in DNA: TGTGCCACCAGTGATCATGGACAGGGGGTCAACGAGCAGTACTTC.

This rearrangement joins TRBV7-2 to TRBJ2-1, with 11 positions matching TRBD2. CDR3 size: 15 residues. Germline lookup yields CDR1 SGHTA and CDR2 FQGNSA. Germline trimming cut 5 bases from V and 6 bases from J; bases unmatched to any gene: 6. CDR3: CASSAGTSGPNEQFF. CDR3 bases: TGTGCCAGCAGCGCCGGGACTAGCGGCCCCAATGAGCAGTTCTTC.

The chain links TRBV28 to TRBJ1-2, with 9 bases matching TRBD1. Germline assignment: CDR1 MDHEN and CDR2 SYDVKM. The CDR3 loop spans 15 amino acids. V lost 6 bases and J lost 4; bases outside the gene matches: 9. The CDR3 here is CASRGTGGDFYGYTF. The CDR3 nucleotides read TGTGCCAGCAGAGGAACAGGGGGCGACTTCTATGGCTACACCTTC.

This clonotype was picked up many times. This chain links TRBV20-1 with TRBJ2-7; no firm D call. Germline V gene lookup returns CDR1 DFQATT and CDR2 SNEGSKA (reference sequence). V was clipped by 0 bases and J by 4 bases, with 10 bases between them. The CDR3 covers 13 residues. CDR3: CSARDSNAYEQYF. CDR3 nucleotide sequence: TGCAGTGCTAGAGATAGTAACGCATACGAGCAGTACTTC.

The chain couples TRBV20-1 to TRBJ2-7; 13 bases are a match to TRBD2. Losses at the gene ends were 3 bases for V and 6 bases for J; bases not matched to a gene: 5. This CDR3 spans 14 amino acids. Germline CDR1 is DFQATT and CDR2 is SNEGSKA (reference sequence). CDR3 amino acids: CSARMTSGGSEQYF. CDR3 DNA: TGCAGTGCTAGGATGACTAGCGGGGGGTCCGAGCAGTACTTC.

This chain links TRBV19 with TRBJ2-7; the match to TRBD1 covers 9 bases. V shed 4 bases, J shed 0 bases, and the junction held 4 bases outside the gene matches. The CDR3 has 15 residues. Germline V lookup: CDR1 LNHDA, CDR2 SQIVND (reference sequence). DNA of the CDR3: TGTGCCAGTAGTACGGGACAGGGAATCTCCTACGAGCAGTACTTC. The encoded protein is CASSTGQGISYEQYF.

This chain connects TRBV10-3 to TRBJ1-6; D remains unclear. The V end was cut by 0 bases, the J end by 2 bases, with 5 bases between. Germline V lookup: CDR1 ENHRY, CDR2 SYGVKD. The CDR3 runs 15 residues. The CDR3 DNA reads TGTGCCATCAGTGAGTCCGAGGCCTATAATTCACCCCTCCACTTT. Protein sequence: CAISESEAYNSPLHF.

The chain employs TRBV12-3 or TRBV12-4 and TRBJ2-7, with D perhaps TRBD1 (6 bases). Between the trimmed V and J ends, which lost 5 bases and 4 bases, there was a span of 12 bases. This CDR3 contains 13 residues. The CDR3 spells CASSKGTPYEQYF. CDR3 nucleotide sequence: TGTGCCAGCAGTAAAGGGACACCTTACGAGCAGTACTTC.

V and J are TRBV21-1 and TRBJ2-7; the table's D call, TRBD1, was not checked against the DNA. TRBV21-1 is assigned pseudogene status. This CDR3 is 13 amino acids long. The CDR3 bases are TGTGCCAGCAGTTGGGACAGCTCGGACGAGCAGTACTTC. This codes for CASSWDSSDEQYF.

The gene calls are TRBV7-3 and TRBJ2-1; D remains unclear. The J call may not be correct, given that the DNA end is closer to TRBJ2-7. In germline, CDR1 is SGHTA, CDR2 FQGTGA. The CDR3 sequence is 13 residues long. In nucleotides, the CDR3 is TGTGCCAGCAGCCAATCCTCCTACAATGAGCAGTACTTC. Its translation: CASSQSSYNEQYF.

This clonotype came up a few times. The V gene is TRBV7-2, the J gene TRBJ2-3; TRBD2 matches at 16 bases. This CDR3 spans 17 amino acids. Per the germline V gene, CDR1 is SGHTA and CDR2 is FQGNSA. Trimming cost V 1 base and J 5 bases; bases outside gene matches: 3. CDR3 coding DNA: TGTGCCAGCAGCTTAGGAGGGACTAGCGGGGGGGTAGATACGCAGTATTTT. It is translated as CASSLGGTSGGVDTQYF.

The chain combines TRBV6-1 with TRBJ2-5, with TRBD1 as a possible D gene (6 bases). V lost 0 bases to trimming and J lost 4 bases, with 18 bases between them. The germline V gene has CDR1 MNHNS and CDR2 SASEGT. The CDR3 is 17 amino acids. CDR3 residues: CASSEASFRTDVETQYF. CDR3 coding DNA: TGTGCCAGCAGTGAAGCTTCCTTCCGGACAGACGTAGAGACCCAGTACTTC.

This sequence joins TRBV12-3 or TRBV12-4 and TRBJ2-1; D perhaps matches TRBD1 (6 bases). This CDR3 region has 13 residues. Trimming stripped 7 bases from V and 10 bases from J, with 17 bases between. The DNA for the CDR3 is TGTGCCAGCAACAAACTAGTTCAGGGGGAGCAGTTCTTC. It specifies CASNKLVQGEQFF.

This clonotype was counted a few times. The V gene is TRBV6-6, the J gene TRBJ2-7; D assignment may be TRBD1 or TRBD2 (5 bases each). This CDR3 comprises 13 residues. Trimming shortened V by 7 bases and J by 4 bases, and 14 bases separated the two germline ends. The germline V gene has CDR1 MNHNY and CDR2 SVGAGI (reference sequence). The CDR3 bases are TGTGCCAGCACAGGGACGGGCACTTACGAGCAGTACTTC. This encodes CASTGTGTYEQYF.

Many counts were recorded for this clonotype. This chain joins TRBV30 and TRBJ1-5, with D perhaps TRBD1 (6 bases). The germline V and J ends were trimmed by 0 bases and 0 bases, with 12 bases remaining between them. In germline, CDR1 is GTSNPN, CDR2 SVGIG (reference sequence). The CDR3 sequence is 16 residues long. Here the CDR3 reads CAWSVSGDFSNQPQHF. In nucleotides, the CDR3 is TGTGCCTGGAGTGTATCAGGGGATTTTAGCAATCAGCCCCAGCATTTT.